Below are 5 T cell receptor beta chains sequenced from a single sample in a study of blood T cell repertoires in COVID-19. Clones were sequenced by immunoSEQ multiplex PCR, and TCRdb holds only the in-frame ones, with some missing. Here the sample spans around 60,000 clones, approximately 83% being singletons. Sequencing was carried out using peripheral blood. These receptor sequences come from a man aged 35-49 years with acute or convalescent COVID-19.

The chain couples TRBV6-5 to TRBJ2-5; D perhaps matches TRBD1 (7 bases). Germline loops: CDR1 MNHEY, CDR2 SVGAGI. V was pared by 0 bases and J by 3 bases, with 14 bases between. CDR3 length equals 16 residues. Here the CDR3 reads CASSYSGGGAEETQYF. The DNA of the CDR3 is TGTGCCAGCAGTTACTCAGGAGGGGGCGCGGAAGAGACCCAGTACTTC.

This clone appeared a single time. The chain combines TRBV6-5 with TRBJ1-4; D is uncertain. V gave up 4 bases and J gave up 0 bases, with 9 bases separating them. The CDR3 covers 15 residues. CDR1 and CDR2 from the germline V gene are MNHEY and SVGAGI. Written as DNA, the CDR3 is TGTGCCAGCAGTTTAGCCGGGACAACTAATGAAAAACTGTTTTTT. Protein sequence: CASSLAGTTNEKLFF.

This chain links TRBV14 with TRBJ1-1, with unresolved D. Germline loops: CDR1 SGHDN, CDR2 FVKESK. V shed 0 bases and J shed 1 base, with 15 bases lying between them. The CDR3 has 17 amino acids. The CDR3 nucleotides are TGTGCCAGCAGCCAAGATCAATACGCAGGAAGGAACACTGAAGCTTTCTTT. Amino acids: CASSQDQYAGRNTEAFF. The full variable domain, its missing parts supplied by reference TRBV14 and TRBJ1-1, is EAGVTQFPSHSVIEKGQTVTLRCDPISGHDNLYWYRRVMGKEIKFLLHFVKESKQDESGMPNNRFLAERTGGTYSTLKVQPAELEDSGVYFCASSQDQYAGRNTEAFFGQGTRLTVV.

This chain uses TRBV6-1 with TRBJ1-1, with 8 bases matching TRBD1. The CDR3 totals 15 residues. Germline V gives CDR1 MNHNS, CDR2 SASEGT. Trimming cost V 2 bases and J 6 bases; bases outside gene matches: 8. The DNA for the CDR3 is TGTGCCAGCAGTGAAAGAGTCAGGGGGCTGTCTGAAGCTTTCTTT. Its translation is CASSERVRGLSEAFF.

The chain recombines TRBV11-3 with TRBJ1-1; no firm D call. This CDR3 spans 12 amino acids. Germline V lookup: CDR1 SGHNT, CDR2 YENEEA. V was clipped by 8 bases and J by 5 bases, with 12 bases between them. In DNA, the CDR3 is TGTGCCAGCGGGAGGGTTGGAACTGAAGCTTTCTTT. It translates to CASGRVGTEAFF.